This T cell receptor beta chain is drawn from a study of spatial heterogeneity in lung cancer. CDR1 is LGHNA, CDR2 YSLEER, per germline. V lost 0 bases and J lost 0, with 12 bases in between. The CDR3 runs to 17 residues. Study results and limitations: Resection blood, more than follow-up blood, showed ubiquitous expanded tumor TCRs.

TCRdb reprocessed the 5' RACE reads via MiXCR and lists one record per CDR3 protein. The data contain approximately 92,000 distinct CDR3 sequences, approximately 12% of them singletons. As to time point: sample taken at primary tumor resection. Researchers sequenced whole RNA taken from tumor, nontumor lung or frozen PBMC without sorting. This clonotype was observed a few times. Its antigen is as yet unknown. The chain has TRBV4-3 and TRBJ1-5; D not certain. This sequence originates from a male donor with early-stage non-small cell lung cancer. The sample was PBMCs, taken at surgery. Here the CDR3 DNA reads TGCGCCAGCAGCCAAGATGCACAGCTTTATAGCAATCAGCCCCAGCATTTT. As protein: CASSQDAQLYSNQPQHF.